This is a list of T cell receptor beta chains from one sample in a study of blood T cell repertoires in COVID-19. Using immunoSEQ multiplex PCR, the repertoire was profiled, and TCRdb retains in-frame clones only, with some absent. The sample includes under 200,000 clones, approximately 80% seen only once; the top ten take 8% to 9.5%. The sequencing sample was made of peripheral blood. These receptors were taken from a man in his sixties with acute or convalescent COVID-19. The CDR3 runs from the conserved cysteine through the conserved F or W. A D gene is named only where the DNA matches it firmly. The size of a clone is reported for some rows only, either as once, few or many, or as a class for expanded clones.

-	TRBJ2-1	TRBD2	TRBV19	CASTRTSGGSSYNEQFF	TGTGCCAGTACGCGGACTAGCGGGGGGAGCTCCTACAATGAGCAGTTCTTC
once	TRBJ1-1	-	TRBV21-1	CASKAVVNTEAFF	TGTGCCAGCAAGGCGGTCGTGAACACTGAAGCTTTCTTT
-	TRBJ1-1	TRBD1	TRBV18	CASSPRTGANTEAFF	TGTGCCAGCTCACCTCGGACAGGGGCGAACACTGAAGCTTTCTTT
few	TRBJ1-2	TRBD1	TRBV7-9	CASSPAGGLNYGYTF	TGTGCCAGCAGCCCGGCAGGGGGCTTAAACTATGGCTACACCTTC
-	TRBJ1-2	-	TRBV18	CASSPNWQGEGGYTF	TGTGCCAGCTCACCGAATTGGCAAGGGGAAGGCGGCTACACCTTC
many	TRBJ1-1	-	TRBV30	CALGRGTGAEAFF	TGTGCCTTAGGACGGGGAACCGGCGCTGAAGCTTTCTTT
-	TRBJ2-7	TRBD1	TRBV7-8	CASSLPSGTVSYEQYF	TGTGCCAGCAGCTTACCCTCCGGGACAGTCTCCTACGAGCAGTACTTC
-	TRBJ2-5	-	TRBV5-1	CASSLARGAGETQYF	TGCGCCAGCAGCTTGGCCCGTGGAGCGGGCGAGACCCAGTACTTC
-	TRBJ2-1	TRBD2	TRBV4-1	CASSQETTSGRYNEQFF	TGCGCCAGCAGCCAAGAAACGACTAGCGGGAGATACAATGAGCAGTTCTTC
-	TRBJ1-6	-	TRBV18	CASSPQGQYNSPLHF	TGTGCCAGCTCACCACAAGGACAGTATAATTCACCCCTCCACTTT
few	TRBJ2-7	TRBD1	TRBV2	CASSEGLGTAYEQYF	TGTGCCAGCAGTGAAGGTCTCGGGACAGCCTACGAGCAGTACTTC
-	TRBJ1-2	TRBD1	TRBV19	CASTWTGGDFGYTF	TGTGCCAGTACATGGACAGGGGGCGATTTTGGCTACACCTTC
once	TRBJ1-1	-	TRBV19	CASSMREITEAFF	TGTGCCAGTAGTATGAGGGAAATCACTGAAGCTTTCTTT
-	TRBJ2-7	TRBD1	TRBV5-4	CASSLDRGRSYEQYF	TGTGCCAGCAGCTTAGACAGGGGGAGATCCTACGAGCAGTACTTC
-	TRBJ1-2	TRBD1	TRBV29-1	CSVEGDRVNGYTF	TGCAGCGTTGAAGGGGACAGGGTGAATGGCTACACCTTC
-	TRBJ2-5	-	TRBV27	CASSLTLAIGKETQYF	TGTGCCAGCAGTCTCACTCTAGCTATCGGGAAAGAGACCCAGTACTTC
-	TRBJ1-2	TRBD1	TRBV7-9	CASSLQDRFPYGYTF	TGTGCCAGCAGCTTACAGGACAGGTTTCCTTATGGCTACACCTTC
-	TRBJ2-2	TRBD2	TRBV7-7	CASSRSGGANTGELFF	TGTGCTAGCAGCCGGAGCGGGGGGGCGAACACCGGGGAGCTGTTTTTT
few	TRBJ1-5	TRBD1	TRBV2	CASSETGGGSQPQHF	TGTGCCAGCAGTGAAACAGGGGGGGGCAGTCAGCCCCAGCATTTT
few	TRBJ1-3	TRBD1	TRBV19	CASSQTIQGAGNTIYF	TGTGCCAGTAGCCAGACTATCCAGGGGGCTGGAAACACCATATATTTT
-	TRBJ2-7	TRBD1	TRBV9	CASSVGGQGAYEQYF	TGTGCCAGCAGCGTAGGGGGACAGGGGGCCTACGAGCAGTACTTC
-	TRBJ2-6	TRBD1	TRBV19	CASSTQDRWGSGANVLTF	TGTGCCAGTAGTACCCAGGACAGGTGGGGTTCTGGGGCCAACGTCCTGACTTTC
once	TRBJ2-5	-	TRBV19	CASSKDRQETQYF	TGTGCCAGTAGTAAGGACAGACAAGAGACCCAGTACTTC
-	TRBJ2-3	TRBD2	TRBV4-1	CASSPRSGGAPDTQYF	TGCGCCAGCAGCCCTCGTAGCGGGGGGGCCCCAGATACGCAGTATTTT
-	TRBJ2-3	-	TRBV25-1	CASSELRPDTQYF	TGTGCCAGCAGTGAATTGAGGCCAGATACGCAGTATTTT
-	TRBJ1-1	-	TRBV29-1	CSVEDEDTRGWGTEAFF	TGCAGCGTTGAAGATGAGGATACTAGGGGGTGGGGCACTGAAGCTTTCTTT
-	TRBJ1-1	TRBD1	TRBV10-2	CASSEDRGQGNTEAFF	TGCGCCAGCAGTGAGGACAGGGGGCAAGGTAACACTGAAGCTTTCTTT
-	TRBJ1-2	-	TRBV9	CASSANRDWGNYGYTF	TGTGCCAGCAGCGCCAACAGGGATTGGGGTAACTATGGCTACACCTTC
-	TRBJ1-4	-	TRBV3-1/TRBV3-2	CASSQPGTWEKLFF	TGTGCCAGCAGCCAGCCTGGGACTTGGGAAAAACTGTTTTTT
-	TRBJ1-4	TRBD1	TRBV7-2	CASSPQQGVLGKLFF	TGTGCCAGCAGCCCGCAACAGGGGGTCCTTGGAAAACTGTTTTTT
-	TRBJ2-5	-	TRBV5-1	CASSPGGRGPRETQYF	TGCGCCAGCAGCCCGGGGGGCAGGGGGCCTAGAGAGACCCAGTACTTC
-	TRBJ1-6	TRBD1	TRBV3-1/TRBV3-2	CASSPTTGVNSPLHF	TGTGCCAGCAGCCCAACGACAGGGGTGAATTCACCCCTCCACTTT
-	TRBJ1-1	TRBD1	TRBV7-9	CASSLAGGTGGGSTEAFF	TGTGCCAGCAGCTTAGCGGGAGGGACAGGGGGAGGGAGCACTGAAGCTTTCTTT
-	TRBJ2-7	TRBD1	TRBV9	CASSVGDSYEQYF	TGTGCCAGCAGCGTCGGGGACAGCTACGAGCAGTACTTC
-	TRBJ1-2	-	TRBV29-1	CSVEDPHYYGYTF	TGCAGCGTTGAAGATCCCCACTACTATGGCTACACCTTC
-	TRBJ2-7	TRBD1	TRBV5-6	CASRSGQSWSYEQYF	TGTGCCAGCAGATCGGGACAGAGTTGGTCCTACGAGCAGTACTTC
-	TRBJ1-3	-	TRBV19	CASRTEISGNTIYF	TGTGCCAGTCGGACTGAAATCTCTGGAAACACCATATATTTT
-	TRBJ1-5	TRBD1	TRBV19	CASSPVGQGAYQPQHF	TGTGCCAGTAGTCCTGTGGGACAGGGGGCCTATCAGCCCCAGCATTTT
-	TRBJ1-2	TRBD1	TRBV19	CASSIDQGVEFGYTF	TGTGCCAGTAGTATAGATCAGGGGGTAGAATTCGGCTACACCTTC
-	TRBJ1-1	TRBD1	TRBV25-1	CASSALPGQANTEAFF	TGTGCCAGCAGTGCGTTACCGGGACAGGCAAACACTGAAGCTTTCTTT
-	TRBJ1-2	-	TRBV3-1/TRBV3-2	CASSSRQRSYGYTF	TGTGCCAGCAGCTCCCGACAGAGGAGCTATGGCTACACCTTC
many	TRBJ2-1	TRBD2	TRBV6-2/TRBV6-3	CASSYPPSGGADEQFF	TGTGCCAGCAGTTACCCCCCAAGCGGGGGGGCCGATGAGCAGTTCTTC
-	TRBJ1-2	-	TRBV12-3/TRBV12-4	CASRRTESYGYTF	TGTGCCAGCAGGCGGACAGAGTCCTATGGCTACACCTTC
-	TRBJ2-5	-	TRBV24-1	CATSDSEETQYF	TGTGCCACCAGTGATTCGGAAGAGACCCAGTACTTC
-	TRBJ2-7	-	TRBV19	CASISRNYEQYF	TGTGCCAGTATAAGCAGGAACTACGAGCAGTACTTC
-	TRBJ1-2	-	TRBV7-2	CASSLAPYDRDTNYGYTF	TGTGCCAGCAGCTTAGCCCCCTATGACAGAGACACTAACTATGGCTACACCTTC
-	TRBJ1-5	-	TRBV18	CASSPGQLNSNQPQHF	TGTGCCAGCTCACCAGGGCAGCTAAATAGCAATCAGCCCCAGCATTTT
-	TRBJ2-2	TRBD2	TRBV19	CASSPQGLAGGRAGELFF	TGTGCCAGTAGTCCCCAGGGACTAGCGGGGGGGAGAGCCGGGGAGCTGTTTTTT
-	TRBJ2-1	TRBD1	TRBV11-2	CASSSSGGASNEQFF	TGTGCCAGCAGCTCCTCAGGGGGTGCATCCAATGAGCAGTTCTTC
-	TRBJ2-5	TRBD1	TRBV3-1/TRBV3-2	CASTSATGVQETQYF	TGTGCCAGCACCTCCGCCACAGGGGTCCAAGAGACCCAGTACTTC
-	TRBJ2-2	-	TRBV6-2/TRBV6-3	CASSSLRLRAGTGELFF	TGTGCCAGCAGTTCATTACGGCTCCGGGCGGGCACCGGGGAGCTGTTTTTT
-	TRBJ1-1	TRBD1	TRBV6-5	CASILNRGESEAFF	TGTGCCAGCATCTTGAACAGGGGTGAATCTGAAGCTTTCTTT
-	TRBJ2-5	-	TRBV6-5	CASTRGGQETQYF	TGTGCCAGCACCAGGGGAGGGCAAGAGACCCAGTACTTC
-	TRBJ2-7	-	TRBV29-1	CSFRTRTYEQYF	TGCAGCTTCAGGACACGCACCTACGAGCAGTACTTC
-	TRBJ1-5	-	TRBV24-1	CASSHGDSNQPQHF	TGTGCCTCCTCCCACGGGGATAGCAATCAGCCCCAGCATTTT
once	TRBJ2-3	-	TRBV11-2	CASSSFPQGRVGTDTQYF	TGTGCCAGCAGCTCTTTCCCTCAGGGGAGAGTGGGCACAGATACGCAGTATTTT